This TCR beta chain stems from a study of blood T cell repertoires in COVID-19 (dated by TCRdb to the early 2020s). Regarding the research as a whole: Samples covering the acute and convalescent phases of COVID-19 were provided by collaborators in the United States, Italy and Spain. The prospective study material was composed of cDNA or gDNA derived from T cells, B-cell-depleted T cells, or PBMCs. A freely available public database, intended as a resource for researchers studying the immune response to SARS-CoV-2, is where the repertoires were released. HLA class I and class II types, where available, came from metadata supplied by the sample provider rather than from assay-based typing. Nearly every sample came with metadata listing a de-identified subject ID, COVID-19 status, age in years and sex. The dataset comprised deeply sampled blood TCRbeta repertoires from subjects exposed to, actively infected with, or recovered from COVID-19. The samples were drawn from the first 160 participants of the ongoing ImmuneRACE study and from roughly 1,300 subjects provided by 6 global collaborators. Study-wide conclusions, independent of this receptor: The quantity of clinical and demographic metadata differed by source and by participant and was supplied without curation.

To note about this clone: The target of this receptor is not known. No base quality information exists; no much larger clone differs at one position.

The immunoSEQ Assay, a bias-controlled multiplex PCR, was used to amplify TCRbeta CDR3 regions from genomic DNA. Per the source publication's procedure: Within the assay, amplification of reference gene primers was used to estimate how many nucleated cells each sample contained. To quantify the absolute abundance of each unique TCRbeta CDR3 rearrangement, sequence reads were collapsed and filtered. For each sample, productive Simpson clonality was calculated as the square root of Simpson's diversity index over productive rearrangements. TCRdb took over this immuneACCESS table, retaining in-frame rearrangements with V and J assigned. Such tables are incomplete; in checked studies, under half of the missing clones stem from an unresolved V gene, and the remainder is unexplained. From that table come the V and J calls and clone size; the DNA was used to work out D and trimming. This sample comprises more than 200,000 clones, approximately 88% of them detected only once. About 0.65% of the sample comes from the top ten.

Each collaborating institution followed its own protocols to collect whole blood in K2EDTA tubes. Collaborator samples were shipped for TCRbeta analysis as frozen whole blood, isolated PBMCs, or DNA extracted from either sample type. From the cysteine up to the phenylalanine, the CDR3 has a length of 15 residues. The only DNA kept is the CDR3, 45 bases in frame from the first base. Taken from the germline V gene (reference sequence), the CDR1 and CDR2 loops are LGHDT and YNNKEL. Relative to germline, V is 0 bases shorter and J is 0 bases shorter, with 9 bases between their ends. The chain is encoded by TRBV3-1 (or the pseudogene TRBV3-2) joined to TRBJ2-7; TRBD1 is perhaps the D gene, given 5 matching bases. The sample comprised peripheral blood. The clonotype was recovered from a human donor in a cohort sampled during active COVID-19. The CDR3 loop reads CASSQEGDSSYEQYF. The DNA sequence reads TGTGCCAGCAGCCAAGAAGGTGACAGCTCCTACGAGCAGTACTTC.